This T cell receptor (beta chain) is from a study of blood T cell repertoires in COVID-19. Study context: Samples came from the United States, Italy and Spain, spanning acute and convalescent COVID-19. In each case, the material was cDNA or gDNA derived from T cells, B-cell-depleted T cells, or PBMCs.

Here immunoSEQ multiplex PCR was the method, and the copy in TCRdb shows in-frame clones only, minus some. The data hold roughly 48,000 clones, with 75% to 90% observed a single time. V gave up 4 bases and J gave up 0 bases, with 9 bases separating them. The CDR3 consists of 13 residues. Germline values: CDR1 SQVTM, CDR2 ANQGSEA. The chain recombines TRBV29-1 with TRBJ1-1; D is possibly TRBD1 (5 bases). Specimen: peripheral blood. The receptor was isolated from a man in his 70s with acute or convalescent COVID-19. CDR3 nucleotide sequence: TGCAGCGTTGCTCGACAGATGAACACTGAAGCTTTCTTT. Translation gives CSVARQMNTEAFF.